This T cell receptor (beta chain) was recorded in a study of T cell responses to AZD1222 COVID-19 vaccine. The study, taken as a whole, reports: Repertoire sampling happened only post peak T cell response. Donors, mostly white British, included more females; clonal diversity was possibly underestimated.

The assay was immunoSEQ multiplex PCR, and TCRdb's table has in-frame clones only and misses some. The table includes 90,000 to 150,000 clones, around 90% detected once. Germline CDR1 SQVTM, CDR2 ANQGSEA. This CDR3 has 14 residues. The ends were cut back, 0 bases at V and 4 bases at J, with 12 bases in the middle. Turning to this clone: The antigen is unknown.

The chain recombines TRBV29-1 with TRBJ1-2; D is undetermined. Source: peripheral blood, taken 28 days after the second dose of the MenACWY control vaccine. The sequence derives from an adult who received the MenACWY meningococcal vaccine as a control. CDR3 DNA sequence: TGCAGCGTTGAAGATACAGAGAAGGGCTATGGCTACACCTTC. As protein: CSVEDTEKGYGYTF. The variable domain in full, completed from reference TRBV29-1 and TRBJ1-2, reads SAVISQKPSRDICQRGTSLTIQCQVDSQVTMMFWYRQQPGQSLTLIATANQGSEATYESGFVIDKFPISRPNLTFSTLTVSNMSPEDSSIYLCSVEDTEKGYGYTFGSGTRLTVV.